Listed below are T cell receptor beta chains from one sample, sequenced in a study of graft-versus-host responses after intestinal transplantation. For these TCRs, the target antigens are not known. Sequencing used immunoSEQ multiplex PCR; TCRdb keeps in-frame clones, though not all of them. This sample has fewer than 90,000 clones, with approximately 94% found just once. This specimen consisted of unstimulated CD4+ T cells sorted from spleen or lymph node cells, obtained before transplant. The receptor set was obtained from a human donor who was the organ donor for an intestinal transplant. The CDR3 runs from the conserved cysteine through the conserved F or W. D genes are given only for firm matches. Clone size, where shown, is once, few, many, or a class for clones that have expanded.

>TRBV11-3|TRBJ2-1|-|-
TGTGCCAGCAGCTTAGAGGACAATGAGCAGTTCTTC
CASSLEDNEQFF
>TRBV2|TRBJ1-5|TRBD1|-
TGTGCCAACAGGGTTGACAGGGACGTAGGCAATCAGCCCCAGCATTTT
CANRVDRDVGNQPQHF
>TRBV29-1|TRBJ1-3|-|-
TGCAGCGTTGCACGGCTACAGGGTTCAGGAAACACCATATATTTT
CSVARLQGSGNTIYF
>TRBV7-3|TRBJ2-2|-|-
TGTGCCAGCAGCTTATCAGGGATCGACACCGGGGAGCTGTTTTTT
CASSLSGIDTGELFF
>TRBV28|TRBJ2-5|TRBD1|-
TGTGCCAGCAGTTTATGGGACAGGGCCGAGACCCAGTACTTC
CASSLWDRAETQYF
>TRBV11-1|TRBJ2-1|TRBD2|-
TGTGCCAGCACCCGAAGTGGGGCGGGGGTATATGAGCAGTTCTTC
CASTRSGAGVYEQFF
>TRBV18|TRBJ2-5|TRBD1|-
TGTGCCAGCTCACGGCGGGACAGGGGGCTTTCGGAGACCCAGTACTTC
CASSRRDRGLSETQYF
>TRBV7-2|TRBJ2-1|-|-
TGTGCCAGCAGCTCCCTCAATGAGCAGTTCTTC
CASSSLNEQFF
>TRBV19|TRBJ1-1|-|-
TGTGCCAGTATACCCGCTGGAGGGACACGGAGGAACACTGAAGCTTTCTTT
CASIPAGGTRRNTEAFF
>TRBV11-2|TRBJ2-7|TRBD2|-
TGTGCCAGCAGCTTATCTGTGGGGGGGTTCAGCTCCTACGAGCAGTACTTC
CASSLSVGGFSSYEQYF
>TRBV18|TRBJ2-7|-|-
TGTGCCAGCTCACGCTTGGGGGGGCTTTCCGAGCAGTACTTC
CASSRLGGLSEQYF
>TRBV9|TRBJ2-5|TRBD2|-
TGTGCCAGCAGCGTAGAGGCGGGGGGAGGGCTCCAAGAGACCCAGTACTTC
CASSVEAGGGLQETQYF
>TRBV27|TRBJ2-1|TRBD1|once
TGTGCCAGCAGTTCCGTACGACAGGGGTTTTACAATGAGCAGTTCTTC
CASSSVRQGFYNEQFF
>TRBV7-2|TRBJ2-1|-|once
TGTGCCAGCAGCTTGACGGGGGTTAGTTCGAATGAGCAGTTCTTC
CASSLTGVSSNEQFF
>TRBV5-1|TRBJ1-1|-|once
TGCGCCAGCAGCTTGGACATAAACACTGAAGCTTTCTTT
CASSLDINTEAFF
>TRBV5-4|TRBJ2-3|-|-
TGTGCCAGCAGCTTAAAGGGGGGGCTGACGACAGATACGCAGTATTTT
CASSLKGGLTTDTQYF
>TRBV11-3|TRBJ1-1|TRBD1|-
TGTGCCAGCAGCCCTACAGGGGGCCTTAACACTGAAGCTTTCTTT
CASSPTGGLNTEAFF
>TRBV7-2|TRBJ2-5|-|-
TGTGCCAGCAGCTTATCGGGGGCGCAGTCTCCGACCCAGTACTTC
CASSLSGAQSPTQYF
>TRBV9|TRBJ2-4|-|-
TGTGCCAGCAGCCCACTTCAGGGTAATGGGGCCAAAAACATTCAGTACTTC
CASSPLQGNGAKNIQYF
>TRBV6-5|TRBJ1-2|TRBD1|-
TGTGCCAGCAGTTACACACGGACAGGTCCGGACTATGGCTACACCTTC
CASSYTRTGPDYGYTF
>TRBV6-5|TRBJ1-4|TRBD1|-
TGTGCCAGCAGTTACCTAACAGGGGCTAATGAAAAACTGTTTTTT
CASSYLTGANEKLFF
>TRBV6-1|TRBJ1-5|-|-
TGTGCCAGCATCCGGGAGTATAGCAATCAGCCCCAGCATTTT
CASIREYSNQPQHF